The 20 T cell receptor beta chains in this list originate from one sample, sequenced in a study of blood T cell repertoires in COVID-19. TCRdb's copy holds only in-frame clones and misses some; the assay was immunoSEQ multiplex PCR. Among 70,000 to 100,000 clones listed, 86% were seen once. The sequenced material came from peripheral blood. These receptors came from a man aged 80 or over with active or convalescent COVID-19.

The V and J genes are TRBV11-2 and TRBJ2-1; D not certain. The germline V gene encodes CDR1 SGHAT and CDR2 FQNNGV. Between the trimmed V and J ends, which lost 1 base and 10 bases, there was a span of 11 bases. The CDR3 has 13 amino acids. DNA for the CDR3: TGTGCCAGCAGCTTAGGGCCCCGCCAAGAGCAGTTCTTC. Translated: CASSLGPRQEQFF.

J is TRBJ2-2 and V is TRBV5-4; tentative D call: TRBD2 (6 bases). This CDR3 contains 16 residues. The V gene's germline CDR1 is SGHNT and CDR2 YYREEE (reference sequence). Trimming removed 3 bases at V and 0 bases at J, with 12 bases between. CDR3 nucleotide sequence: TGTGCCAGCAGCTCCAAGCGGGTCTCGAACACCGGGGAGCTGTTTTTT. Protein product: CASSSKRVSNTGELFF.

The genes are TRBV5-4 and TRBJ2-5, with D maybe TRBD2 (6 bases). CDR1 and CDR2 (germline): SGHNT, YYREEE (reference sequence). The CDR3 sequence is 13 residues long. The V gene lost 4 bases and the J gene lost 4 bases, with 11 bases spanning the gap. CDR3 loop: CASSQTSRETQYF. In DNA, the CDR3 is TGTGCCAGCAGCCAAACTAGCCGAGAGACCCAGTACTTC.

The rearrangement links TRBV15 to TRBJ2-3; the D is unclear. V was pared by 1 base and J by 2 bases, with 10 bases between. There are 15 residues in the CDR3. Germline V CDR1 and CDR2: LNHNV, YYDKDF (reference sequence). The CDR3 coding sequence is TGTGCCACCAGCAGAGTAACTACGTACACAGATACGCAGTATTTT. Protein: CATSRVTTYTDTQYF.

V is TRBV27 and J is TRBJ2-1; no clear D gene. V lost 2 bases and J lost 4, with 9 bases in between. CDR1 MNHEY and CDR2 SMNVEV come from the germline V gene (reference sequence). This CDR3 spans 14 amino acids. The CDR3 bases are TGTGCCAGCAGTTTAAATCCCCAATACAATGAGCAGTTCTTC. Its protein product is CASSLNPQYNEQFF.

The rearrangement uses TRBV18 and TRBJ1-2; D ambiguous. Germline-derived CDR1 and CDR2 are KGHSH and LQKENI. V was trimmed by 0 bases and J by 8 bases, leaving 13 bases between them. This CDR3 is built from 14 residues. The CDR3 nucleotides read TGTGCCAGCTCACCACCGAACAGTCAACACGGCTACACCTTC. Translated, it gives CASSPPNSQHGYTF.

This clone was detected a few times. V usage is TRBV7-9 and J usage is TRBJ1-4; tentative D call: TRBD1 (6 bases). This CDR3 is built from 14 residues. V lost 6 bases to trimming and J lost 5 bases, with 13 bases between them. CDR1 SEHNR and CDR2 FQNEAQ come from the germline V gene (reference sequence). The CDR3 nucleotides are TGTGCCAGCAGAGAAACAGGGCTAAATGAAAAACTGTTTTTT. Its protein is CASRETGLNEKLFF. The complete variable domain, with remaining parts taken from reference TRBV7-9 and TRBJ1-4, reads DTGVSQNPRHKITKRGQNVTFRCDPISEHNRLYWYRQTLGQGPEFLTYFQNEAQLEKSRLLSDRFSAERPKGSFSTLEIQRTEQGDSAMYLCASRETGLNEKLFFGSGTQLSVL.

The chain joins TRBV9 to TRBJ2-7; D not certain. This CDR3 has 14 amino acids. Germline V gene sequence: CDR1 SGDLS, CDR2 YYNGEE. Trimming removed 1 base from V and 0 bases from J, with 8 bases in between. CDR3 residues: CASSVHTSSYEQYF. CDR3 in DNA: TGTGCCAGCAGCGTACACACCAGCTCCTACGAGCAGTACTTC.

The CDR3 here is CATSREGSTEAFF. CDR3 nucleotides: TGTGCCACCAGCAGAGAAGGGAGCACTGAAGCTTTCTTT. The chain uses TRBV15 and TRBJ1-1; no clear D. Trimming removed 0 bases at V and 4 bases at J, with 6 bases between. CDR1 LNHNV and CDR2 YYDKDF come from the germline V gene (reference sequence). The CDR3 runs 13 residues.

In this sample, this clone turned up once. Written as DNA, the CDR3 is TGTGCCAGCAGCTCGAGGACTGGGGAAGAAAAACTGTTTTTT. Protein sequence: CASSSRTGEEKLFF. The chain recombines TRBV11-1 with TRBJ1-4; D call uncertain. Trimming stripped 4 bases from V and 8 bases from J, with 14 bases between. The CDR3 has 14 amino acids. From germline, CDR1 is SGHAT and CDR2 FQDESV (reference sequence).

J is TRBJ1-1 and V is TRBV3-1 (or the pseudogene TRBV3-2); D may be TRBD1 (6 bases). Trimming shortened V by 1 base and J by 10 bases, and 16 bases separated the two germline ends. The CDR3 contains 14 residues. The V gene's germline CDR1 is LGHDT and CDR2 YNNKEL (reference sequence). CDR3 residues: CASSQAPSQGGAFF. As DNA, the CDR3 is TGTGCCAGCAGCCAAGCCCCGTCACAAGGGGGAGCTTTCTTT.

CDR3 DNA: TGTGCCAGCAGTGACCGAACGGGGTCTAGCGGATTGTACGAGCAGTACTTC. Amino acid sequence: CASSDRTGSSGLYEQYF. The chain carries TRBV25-1 and TRBJ2-7; 7 positions match TRBD2. V was clipped by 3 bases and J by 4 bases; unmatched bases: 15. This CDR3 is built from 17 residues. Germline CDR1 is MGHDK and CDR2 is SYGVNS.

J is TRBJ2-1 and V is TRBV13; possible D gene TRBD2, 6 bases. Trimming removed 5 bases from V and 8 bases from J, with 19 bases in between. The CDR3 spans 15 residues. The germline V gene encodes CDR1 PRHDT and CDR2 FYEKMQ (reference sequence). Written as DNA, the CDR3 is TGTGCCAGCAGCACTGGGGGGTACGGGAGCTATGAGCAGTTCTTC. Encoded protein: CASSTGGYGSYEQFF.

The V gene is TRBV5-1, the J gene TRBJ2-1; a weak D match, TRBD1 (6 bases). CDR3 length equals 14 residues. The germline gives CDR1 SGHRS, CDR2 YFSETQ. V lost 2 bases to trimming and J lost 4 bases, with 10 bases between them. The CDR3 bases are TGCGCCAGCAGCTTTACAAGGGGGTACAATGAGCAGTTCTTC. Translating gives CASSFTRGYNEQFF.

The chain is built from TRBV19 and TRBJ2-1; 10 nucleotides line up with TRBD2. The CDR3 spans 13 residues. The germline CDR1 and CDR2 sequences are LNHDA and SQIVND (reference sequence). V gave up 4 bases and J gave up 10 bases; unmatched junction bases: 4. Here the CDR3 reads CASSNLAGEEQFF. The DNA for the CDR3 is TGTGCCAGTAGTAATCTAGCGGGAGAGGAGCAGTTCTTC.

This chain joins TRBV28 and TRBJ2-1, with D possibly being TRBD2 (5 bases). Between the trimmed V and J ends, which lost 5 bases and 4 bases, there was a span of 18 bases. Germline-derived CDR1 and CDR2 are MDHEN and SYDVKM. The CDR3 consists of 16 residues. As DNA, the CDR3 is TGTGCCAGCAGTGCATTACTCGCTACGGGGTACAATGAGCAGTTCTTC. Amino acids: CASSALLATGYNEQFF.

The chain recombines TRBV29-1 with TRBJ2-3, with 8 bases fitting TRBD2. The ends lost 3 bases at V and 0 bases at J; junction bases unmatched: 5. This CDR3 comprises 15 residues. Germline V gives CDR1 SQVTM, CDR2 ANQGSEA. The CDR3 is CSVEALAGSTDTQYF. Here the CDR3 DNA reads TGCAGCGTTGAGGCATTAGCGGGGAGCACAGATACGCAGTATTTT.

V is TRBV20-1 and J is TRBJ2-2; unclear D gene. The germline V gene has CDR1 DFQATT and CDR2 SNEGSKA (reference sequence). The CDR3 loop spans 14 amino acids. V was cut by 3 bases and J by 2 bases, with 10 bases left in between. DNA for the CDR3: TGCAGTGCTAGTTCGGTCATAAACACCGGGGAGCTGTTTTTT. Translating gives CSASSVINTGELFF.

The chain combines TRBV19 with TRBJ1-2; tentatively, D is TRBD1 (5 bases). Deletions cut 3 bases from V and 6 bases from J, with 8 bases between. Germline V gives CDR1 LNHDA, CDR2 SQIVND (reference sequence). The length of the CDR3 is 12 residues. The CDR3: CASSIGGNGYTF. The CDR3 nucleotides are TGTGCCAGTAGTATCGGGGGGAATGGCTACACCTTC.

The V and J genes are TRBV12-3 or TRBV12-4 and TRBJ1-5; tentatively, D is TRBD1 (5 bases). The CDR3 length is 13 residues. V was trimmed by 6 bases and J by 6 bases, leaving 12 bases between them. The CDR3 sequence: CASRGPPGQPQHF. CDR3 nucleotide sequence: TGTGCCAGCAGGGGGCCCCCAGGTCAGCCCCAGCATTTT.